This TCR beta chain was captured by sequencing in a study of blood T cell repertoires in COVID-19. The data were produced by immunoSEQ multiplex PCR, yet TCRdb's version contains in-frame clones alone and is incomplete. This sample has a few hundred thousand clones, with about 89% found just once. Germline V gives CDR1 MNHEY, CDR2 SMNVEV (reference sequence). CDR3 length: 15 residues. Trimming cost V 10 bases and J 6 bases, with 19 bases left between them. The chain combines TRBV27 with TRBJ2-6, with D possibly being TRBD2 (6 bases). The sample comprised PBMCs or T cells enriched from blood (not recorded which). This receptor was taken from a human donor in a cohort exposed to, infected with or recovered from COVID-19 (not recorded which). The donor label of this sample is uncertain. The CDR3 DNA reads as TGTGCCACCCGAGGGGATTCGGGAGTGGCCAACGTCCTGACTTTC. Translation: CATRGDSGVANVLTF.